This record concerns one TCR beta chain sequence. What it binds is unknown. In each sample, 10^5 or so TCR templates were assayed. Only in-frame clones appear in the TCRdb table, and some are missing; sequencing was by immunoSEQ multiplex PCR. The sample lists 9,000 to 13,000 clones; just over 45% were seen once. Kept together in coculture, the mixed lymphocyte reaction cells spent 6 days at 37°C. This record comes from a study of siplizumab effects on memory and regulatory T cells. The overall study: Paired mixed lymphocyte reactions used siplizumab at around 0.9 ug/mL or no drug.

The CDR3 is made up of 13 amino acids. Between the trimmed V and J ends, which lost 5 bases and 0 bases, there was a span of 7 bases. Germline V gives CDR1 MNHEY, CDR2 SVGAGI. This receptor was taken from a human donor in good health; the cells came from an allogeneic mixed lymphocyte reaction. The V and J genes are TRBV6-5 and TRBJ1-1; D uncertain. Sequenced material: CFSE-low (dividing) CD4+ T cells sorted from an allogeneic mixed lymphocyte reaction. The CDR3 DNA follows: TGTGCCAGCAGTAGATCCATGAACACTGAAGCTTTCTTT. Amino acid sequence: CASSRSMNTEAFF.